The 24 T cell receptor beta chains reported below all come from one sample, sequenced in a study of blood T cell repertoires in COVID-19. Repertoires were generated with immunoSEQ multiplex PCR, while TCRdb's copy carries only in-frame clones and drops some. The sample includes about 300,000 clones, 70% to 85% of them seen just once. Material for sequencing was peripheral blood. These receptors were collected from a human donor with COVID-19, enrolled during active disease. The donor label of this sample is uncertain.

V usage is TRBV24-1 and J usage is TRBJ2-3; 10 bases fit TRBD2. Germline trimming cut 9 bases from V and 0 bases from J; bases unmatched to any gene: 8. CDR3 length: 16 amino acids. In germline, CDR1 is KGHDR, CDR2 SFDVKD. The CDR3 DNA reads TGTGCCACCCTACCCGGGACTAGCGTTAGCACAGATACGCAGTATTTT. Translation gives CATLPGTSVSTDTQYF.

This clone appeared once. The gene calls are TRBV10-2 and TRBJ1-2, with TRBD1 matching over 9 bases. Germline V gene lookup returns CDR1 WSHSY and CDR2 SAAADI. This CDR3 comprises 13 residues. After removal of 8 bases from V and 2 bases from J, the junction contained 3 bases not matched to a gene. The chain's CDR3 is CASAGQGNYGYTF. DNA of the CDR3: TGCGCCAGCGCTGGACAGGGGAACTATGGCTACACCTTC.

The chain uses TRBV19 and TRBJ2-1; possibly TRBD2 for D (6 bases). Trimming removed 0 bases from V and 4 bases from J, with 16 bases in between. The CDR3 has 17 residues. The germline V gene has CDR1 LNHDA and CDR2 SQIVND (reference sequence). Here the CDR3 DNA reads TGTGCCAGTAGTATAGACTTATCGGGACTGGCTTACAATGAGCAGTTCTTC. It encodes CASSIDLSGLAYNEQFF.

The chain links TRBV5-1 to TRBJ2-7; 8 bases fit TRBD1. Germline trimming cut 4 bases from V and 2 bases from J; bases unmatched to any gene: 11. Germline V CDR1 and CDR2: SGHRS, YFSETQ. The CDR3 is 16 amino acids. Here the CDR3 reads CASSANPGQETYEQYF. The CDR3 DNA reads as TGCGCCAGCAGCGCCAACCCGGGACAGGAGACCTACGAGCAGTACTTC. The complete variable domain, with remaining parts taken from reference TRBV5-1 and TRBJ2-7, reads KAGVTQTPRYLIKTRGQQVTLSCSPISGHRSVSWYQQTPGQGLQFLFEYFSETQRNKGNFPGRFSGRQFSNSRSEMNVSTLELGDSALYLCASSANPGQETYEQYFGPGTRLTVT.

The gene calls are TRBV6-5 and TRBJ1-2; tentative D call: TRBD1 (6 bases). V was pared by 10 bases and J by 6 bases, with 21 bases between. Germline CDR1 and CDR2: MNHEY and SVGAGI. The length of the CDR3 is 14 residues. The CDR3 spells CAILDSTIRDGYTF. In DNA, the CDR3 is TGTGCCATTCTGGACAGCACCATCAGGGATGGCTACACCTTC.

This clone was recorded once. The chain couples TRBV7-9 to TRBJ1-2; the match to TRBD1 covers 7 bases. CDR1 SEHNR and CDR2 FQNEAQ come from the germline V gene (reference sequence). The CDR3 spans 14 residues. The J segment lost 4 bases and the V segment lost 4 bases, leaving 6 bases of the junction unmatched. CDR3 nucleotides: TGTGCCAGCAGCTCCGCCGGGACAGTCTATGGCTACACCTTC. Translation: CASSSAGTVYGYTF. Combining the CDR3 with reference TRBV7-9 and TRBJ1-2 gives the whole variable domain DTGVSQNPRHKITKRGQNVTFRCDPISEHNRLYWYRQTLGQGPEFLTYFQNEAQLEKSRLLSDRFSAERPKGSFSTLEIQRTEQGDSAMYLCASSSAGTVYGYTFGSGTRLTVV.

The CDR3 loop reads CASSITNSGANVLTF. CDR3 DNA: TGTGCCAGCTCAATCACAAACTCTGGGGCCAACGTCCTGACTTTC. The rearrangement joins TRBV18 to TRBJ2-6; the D is unclear. In germline, CDR1 is KGHSH, CDR2 LQKENI. The length of the CDR3 is 15 residues. Trimming shortened V by 5 bases and J by 0 bases, and 8 bases separated the two germline ends.

V gene TRBV27 combines with J gene TRBJ2-5; D might be TRBD1 (5 bases). This CDR3 is 15 amino acids long. CDR1 and CDR2 from the germline V gene are MNHEY and SMNVEV (reference sequence). V was cut by 0 bases and J by 4 bases, with 12 bases left in between. The CDR3 loop reads CASSLSGAGRETQYF. The CDR3 bases are TGTGCCAGCAGTTTATCAGGGGCAGGCCGAGAGACCCAGTACTTC.

The chain is built from TRBV19 and TRBJ1-6; D uncertain. The length of the CDR3 is 17 residues. Germline assignment: CDR1 LNHDA and CDR2 SQIVND (reference sequence). Trimming left V 5 bases short and J 7 bases short, with 21 bases between. The CDR3 spells CASSVTPERRRNSPLHF. For the CDR3, the DNA is TGTGCCAGTAGTGTGACCCCAGAGAGGAGAAGGAATTCACCCCTCCACTTT.

The genes are TRBV19 and TRBJ2-2; the match to TRBD1 covers 8 bases. Germline V lookup: CDR1 LNHDA, CDR2 SQIVND (reference sequence). The CDR3 length is 17 residues. V dropped 7 bases and J dropped 8; count of bases not matched to a gene: 18. The CDR3 nucleotides are TGTGCCAGTACACGGACAGGGACGTCGTGGGGGATGGGGGAGCTGTTTTTT. Translation: CASTRTGTSWGMGELFF.

This chain joins TRBV24-1 and TRBJ1-2, with D unresolved. The V gene's germline CDR1 is KGHDR and CDR2 SFDVKD. V gave up 0 bases and J gave up 2 bases, with 6 bases separating them. This CDR3 spans 14 amino acids. CDR3 DNA sequence: TGTGCCACCAGTGATTTGTGGAGAAACTATGGCTACACCTTC. This translates into CATSDLWRNYGYTF.

This chain uses TRBV6-2 or TRBV6-3 with TRBJ1-4; unclear D gene. Per germline, CDR1 MNHEY and CDR2 SVGEGT. The CDR3 totals 12 residues. Between the trimmed V and J ends, which lost 5 bases and 7 bases, there was a span of 8 bases. The CDR3 bases are TGTGCCAGCAGTCGGTCCCCTGAAAAACTGTTTTTT. This translates into CASSRSPEKLFF.

There are a few counts of this clone. The gene calls are TRBV14 and TRBJ1-1, with TRBD1 matching over 8 bases. Germline CDR1 reads SGHDN; CDR2 reads FVKESK. Trimming took 2 bases from V and 1 from J; bases not matched to a gene: 3. The CDR3 spans 15 residues. CDR3 residues: CASSQWDRTNTEAFF. CDR3 DNA: TGTGCCAGCAGCCAATGGGACAGGACGAACACTGAAGCTTTCTTT.

J is TRBJ2-1 and V is TRBV9, with 10 bases matching TRBD2. The CDR3 totals 17 residues. With 4 bases clipped from V and 4 bases from J, the junction kept 11 bases outside the gene matches. The germline gives CDR1 SGDLS, CDR2 YYNGEE. In DNA, the CDR3 is TGTGCCAGCAGCTCAGGGAGGGATAGCGGGAGGTACAATGAGCAGTTCTTC. This gives the protein CASSSGRDSGRYNEQFF.

V usage is TRBV7-2 and J usage is TRBJ2-7, with a tentative D call TRBD1 (5 bases). The CDR3 totals 15 residues. The V gene's germline CDR1 is SGHTA and CDR2 FQGNSA. V was shortened by 7 bases and J by 3 bases, with 19 bases between the two germline ends. The CDR3 nucleotides are TGTGCCAGCACCCTGAATAGGGGATCTGACTACGAGCAGTACTTC. Protein: CASTLNRGSDYEQYF.

The chain couples TRBV3-1 (or the pseudogene TRBV3-2) to TRBJ2-1; 8 bases fit TRBD2. This CDR3 is 17 amino acids long. CDR1 is LGHDT and CDR2 is YNNKEL in the germline V gene (reference sequence). V gave up 3 bases and J gave up 2 bases; unmatched junction bases: 9. The CDR3 reads CASSQYLSGGTYNEQFF. The DNA of the CDR3 is TGTGCCAGCAGCCAGTACCTAAGCGGGGGCACCTACAATGAGCAGTTCTTC.

The chain is built from TRBV6-2 or TRBV6-3 and TRBJ2-2; 7 bases line up with TRBD1. The V gene's germline CDR1 is MNHEY and CDR2 SVGEGT. Germline trimming cut 2 bases from V and 4 bases from J; bases unmatched to any gene: 10. This CDR3 has 17 residues. The CDR3 sequence is CASSYQKPTGITGELFF. The CDR3 nucleotides read TGTGCCAGCAGTTACCAGAAACCGACAGGGATCACCGGGGAGCTGTTTTTT.

The chain uses TRBV2 and TRBJ1-2; D might be TRBD1 (6 bases). V lost 11 bases to trimming and J lost 6 bases, with 19 bases between them. The length of the CDR3 is 13 residues. Germline loops: CDR1 SNHLY, CDR2 FYNNEI. The CDR3 sequence: CADSRGFTDGYTF. CDR3 bases: TGTGCCGACAGCAGGGGATTCACGGATGGCTACACCTTC.

Remarks on this clone: A read error may produce the germline difference seen at one junction end. V and J are TRBV12-3 or TRBV12-4 and TRBJ2-7; TRBD1 might be the D (5 bases). The CDR3 sequence is 12 residues long. This chain's CDR3 is CASSADRAYFNF. The CDR3 bases are TGTGCCAGCAGTGCCGACAGAGCCTATTTCAACTTC.

The CDR3: CASSLGGTGGEQYF. The CDR3 nucleotides read TGTGCCAGCAGCTTAGGGGGGACAGGGGGCGAGCAGTACTTC. The V gene is TRBV13, the J gene TRBJ2-7, with 11 bases fitting TRBD1. The CDR3 contains 14 residues. Unmatched junction bases numbered 1, after V lost 0 bases and J lost 6 bases. Germline assignment: CDR1 PRHDT and CDR2 FYEKMQ (reference sequence).

The genes are TRBV6-2 or TRBV6-3 and TRBJ1-4, with 7 bases matching TRBD1. Trimming cost V 0 bases and J 7 bases; bases outside gene matches: 2. Germline CDR1 and CDR2: MNHEY and SVGEGT. This CDR3 comprises 14 residues. CDR3 protein: CASSYSTGLEKLFF. CDR3 DNA sequence: TGTGCCAGCAGTTACTCGACAGGGCTTGAAAAACTGTTTTTT.

The rearrangement joins TRBV11-2 to TRBJ2-5, with 7 bases aligning to TRBD2. The V gene end was trimmed by 5 bases and the J gene end by 2 bases; junction bases not matched to a gene: 11. Germline V CDR1 and CDR2: SGHAT, FQNNGV. This CDR3 has 16 residues. The CDR3 nucleotides read TGTGCCAGCAGCCCCCTGGGAGCGGGAACGCAAGAGACCCAGTACTTC. Translation gives CASSPLGAGTQETQYF.

There are many counts of this clone. The gene calls are TRBV11-3 and TRBJ2-1; tentative D call: TRBD2 (7 bases). This CDR3 region has 16 residues. The V end was cut by 5 bases, the J end by 8 bases, with 22 bases between. Germline V gene sequence: CDR1 SGHNT, CDR2 YENEEA. The CDR3 region has the DNA TGTGCCAGCAGCCCCTTAGGGGGAGGGGGATCCGATGAGCAGTTCTTC. Its translation is CASSPLGGGGSDEQFF.

This clone was detected only once. The genes are TRBV6-5 and TRBJ1-2; 7 bases match TRBD1. CDR1 is MNHEY and CDR2 is SVGAGI in the germline V gene. The CDR3 length is 14 residues. V dropped 6 bases and J dropped 3; count of bases not matched to a gene: 7. Here the CDR3 DNA reads TGTGCCAGCAGCGCCCGGACAGGCGACTATGGCTACACCTTC. This sequence encodes CASSARTGDYGYTF.